Below are 30 T cell receptor beta chains sequenced from a single sample in a study of cytomegalovirus exposure and HLA in healthy donors. PCR involved 60 Vbeta and 13 Jbeta primers. Measured with immunoSEQ multiplex PCR; TCRdb has only the in-frame clones, and not every one. The repertoire includes fewer than 85,000 clones, just over 70% of them detected once, and around 4.7% sits in the top ten. The material sequenced was PBMCs. The receptors derive from a man aged 60 to 75 in good health and CMV-seropositive.

V and J are TRBV5-1 and TRBJ2-7; TRBD2 might be the D (6 bases). Germline lookup yields CDR1 SGHRS and CDR2 YFSETQ. This CDR3 comprises 15 residues. Trimming removed 3 bases at V and 3 bases at J, with 16 bases between. The CDR3 DNA follows: TGCGCCAGCAGCTCGGGGGTAGTCAGGGACTACGAGCAGTACTTC. It yields the protein CASSSGVVRDYEQYF.

The rearrangement links TRBV29-1 to TRBJ2-2, with D perhaps TRBD2 (7 bases). This CDR3 region has 14 residues. The germline V and J ends were trimmed by 7 bases and 1 base, with 13 bases remaining between them. Germline V gives CDR1 SQVTM, CDR2 ANQGSEA. CDR3 sequence reads: CSASGGLNTGELFF. The CDR3 nucleotides read TGCAGCGCCTCGGGGGGCCTGAACACCGGGGAGCTGTTTTTT.

This clone was seen more than once but under ten times. The chain couples TRBV5-6 to TRBJ1-3; D remains unclear. This CDR3 is built from 14 residues. V lost 2 bases to trimming and J lost 0 bases, with 6 bases between them. Germline CDR1 is SGHDT and CDR2 is YYEEEE. CDR3 residues: CASSLGDSGNTIYF. The CDR3, as DNA: TGTGCCAGCAGCTTAGGAGACTCTGGAAACACCATATATTTT.

The V gene is TRBV9, the J gene TRBJ2-1; the D gene is possibly TRBD2 (6 bases). Germline lookup yields CDR1 SGDLS and CDR2 YYNGEE. V was pared by 0 bases and J by 1 base, with 8 bases between. The CDR3 contains 15 residues. CDR3 in amino acids: CASSVAGGSYNEQFF. CDR3 sequence (DNA): TGTGCCAGCAGCGTAGCAGGAGGGTCCTACAATGAGCAGTTCTTC.

V gene TRBV6-6 combines with J gene TRBJ2-2; 11 bases agree with TRBD2. Germline trimming cut 6 bases from V and 0 bases from J; bases unmatched to any gene: 3. Germline CDR1 and CDR2: MNHNY and SVGAGI (reference sequence). This CDR3 is built from 16 residues. This chain's CDR3 is CASSGLAGSNTGELFF. In DNA, the CDR3 is TGTGCCAGCAGCGGACTAGCGGGTTCGAACACCGGGGAGCTGTTTTTT.

By share, this clone ranks as medium-sized. This rearrangement joins TRBV27 to TRBJ2-6; maybe TRBD1 (5 bases). The CDR3 has 15 amino acids. CDR1 and CDR2 (germline): MNHEY, SMNVEV (reference sequence). Trimming removed 4 bases at V and 4 bases at J, with 11 bases between. CDR3 in DNA: TGTGCCAGCAGTTCCCCAGGGTACGGGGCCAACGTCCTGACTTTC. This gives the protein CASSSPGYGANVLTF.

This clone was detected only once. This rearrangement joins TRBV11-2 to TRBJ1-2; maybe TRBD1 (5 bases). V was pared by 2 bases and J by 6 bases, with 13 bases between. CDR1 is SGHAT and CDR2 is FQNNGV in the germline V gene. The CDR3 covers 14 residues. The CDR3 here is CASSLFGQGDGYTF. The DNA of the CDR3 is TGTGCCAGCAGCTTATTTGGGCAGGGCGATGGCTACACCTTC.

This chain joins TRBV11-2 and TRBJ2-7; TRBD2 matches at 11 bases. The CDR3 spans 15 residues. Germline CDR1 is SGHAT and CDR2 is FQNNGV. V gave up 5 bases and J gave up 6 bases; unmatched junction bases: 9. CDR3 residues: CASSPPGSGRGEQYF. CDR3 nucleotide sequence: TGTGCCAGCAGCCCACCAGGTAGCGGGAGGGGCGAGCAGTACTTC.

This clone was found a few times. This rearrangement joins TRBV6-5 to TRBJ1-2; no clear D. Trimming cost V 8 bases and J 0 bases, with 10 bases left between them. Germline V gene sequence: CDR1 MNHEY, CDR2 SVGAGI. The length of the CDR3 is 13 residues. Written as DNA, the CDR3 is TGTGCCAGCTCCATGTCGGCTAACTATGGCTACACCTTC. It translates to CASSMSANYGYTF.

This clone was observed a handful of times. The chain employs TRBV5-5 and TRBJ2-7, with D possibly matching TRBD1 (5 bases). Trimming stripped 4 bases from V and 1 base from J, with 15 bases between. The CDR3 contains 15 residues. Germline-derived CDR1 and CDR2 are SGHKS and YYEKEE (reference sequence). The CDR3 loop is CASSPSPQGSYEQYF. The DNA for the CDR3 is TGTGCCAGCAGCCCGAGTCCGCAGGGATCCTACGAGCAGTACTTC.

The chain combines TRBV5-4 with TRBJ1-2, with 7 bases that match TRBD1. Germline V gives CDR1 SGHNT, CDR2 YYREEE (reference sequence). This CDR3 has 13 residues. With 0 bases clipped from V and 8 bases from J, the junction kept 4 bases outside the gene matches. The chain's CDR3 is CASSLGGGRGYTF. The CDR3 DNA is TGTGCCAGCAGCTTGGGAGGGGGCCGGGGCTACACCTTC.

This rearrangement joins TRBV12-5 to TRBJ2-1, with D perhaps TRBD1 (6 bases). CDR1 LGHNT and CDR2 FRNRAP come from the germline V gene. CDR3 length equals 13 residues. Trimming left V 6 bases short and J 9 bases short, with 15 bases between. The DNA of the CDR3 is TGTGCTAGTGGCGAATCCACACAGGGTGAGCAGTTCTTC. Amino acid sequence: CASGESTQGEQFF.

This chain joins TRBV19 and TRBJ2-7; TRBD1 matches 12 bases. Germline assignment: CDR1 LNHDA and CDR2 SQIVND (reference sequence). The trim removed 3 bases at V and 7 bases at J, leaving 7 bases unmatched. There are 15 residues in the CDR3. The DNA of the CDR3 is TGTGCCAGTAGTATGGGGGGACAGGGGGCAAGGGAGCAGTACTTC. It translates to CASSMGGQGAREQYF.

The gene calls are TRBV11-1 and TRBJ2-7, with 11 bases that match TRBD2. The CDR3 extends over 13 amino acids. Looked up from germline, CDR1 is SGHAT and CDR2 is FQDESV (reference sequence). V was clipped by 8 bases and J by 4 bases; unmatched bases: 4. The DNA for the CDR3 is TGTGCCAGCGGTGCTAGCGGGAGGTACGAGCAGTACTTC. Amino acids: CASGASGRYEQYF.

V gene TRBV6-1 combines with J gene TRBJ2-3, with D perhaps TRBD2 (5 bases). The germline V gene encodes CDR1 MNHNS and CDR2 SASEGT. The length of the CDR3 is 15 residues. V dropped 3 bases and J dropped 4 bases, with 14 bases sitting between them. This CDR3 reads CASSEFSEPSDTQYF. CDR3 in DNA: TGTGCCAGCAGTGAGTTTAGCGAACCCTCAGATACGCAGTATTTT.

This chain links TRBV29-1 with TRBJ2-5, with D unclear. With 0 bases removed from V and 9 bases from J, the gap between germline ends came to 14 bases. CDR3 length: 13 amino acids. The germline V gene encodes CDR1 SQVTM and CDR2 ANQGSEA. As DNA, the CDR3 is TGCAGCGTTGAAGATCAAGCCCGGGTGGCCCAGTACTTC. Its translation: CSVEDQARVAQYF.

This clone has just one count. The rearrangement uses TRBV19 and TRBJ1-5, with 10 bases matching TRBD1. This CDR3 contains 14 residues. Germline CDR1 is LNHDA and CDR2 is SQIVND (reference sequence). V dropped 5 bases and J dropped 7; count of bases not matched to a gene: 5. The CDR3 loop reads CASSPGQGYQPQHF. The CDR3 nucleotides are TGTGCCAGTAGTCCGGGACAGGGGTACCAGCCCCAGCATTTT. The full variable domain, rest sourced from reference TRBV19 and TRBJ1-5, is DGGITQSPKYLFRKEGQNVTLSCEQNLNHDAMYWYRQDPGQGLRLIYYSQIVNDFQKGDIAEGYSVSREKKESFPLTVTSAQKNPTAFYLCASSPGQGYQPQHFGDGTRLSIL.

This chain links TRBV19 with TRBJ1-1; D is unresolved. CDR3 length equals 11 residues. Between the trimmed V and J ends, which lost 4 bases and 7 bases, there was a span of 7 bases. Germline V CDR1 and CDR2: LNHDA, SQIVND (reference sequence). CDR3 in DNA: TGTGCCAGTAGTACGGGGTTTGAAGCTTTCTTT. Protein: CASSTGFEAFF.

This clone showed up just once. J is TRBJ1-2 and V is TRBV30; D is ambiguous. The length of the CDR3 is 12 residues. Germline values: CDR1 GTSNPN, CDR2 SVGIG (reference sequence). The V gene lost 7 bases and the J gene lost 4 bases, with 13 bases spanning the gap. The CDR3 coding sequence is TGTGCCTCCCGAGGAGCCCTCTATGGCTACACCTTC. Translation: CASRGALYGYTF.

This sequence joins TRBV2 and TRBJ2-7, with 7 bases matching TRBD1. V was clipped by 7 bases and J by 3 bases; unmatched bases: 6. The length of the CDR3 is 13 residues. Germline-derived CDR1 and CDR2 are SNHLY and FYNNEI. This chain's CDR3 is CASTPAGGYEQYF. The CDR3 bases are TGTGCCAGCACCCCGGCAGGGGGCTACGAGCAGTACTTC.

The chain has TRBV6-1 and TRBJ2-2, with TRBD1 matching 8 bases. The CDR3 is made up of 14 amino acids. The V segment lost 6 bases and the J segment 7 bases; nucleotides outside the gene matches: 7. CDR1 MNHNS and CDR2 SASEGT come from the germline V gene. This CDR3 is CASSLRGQNGELFF. Written as DNA, the CDR3 is TGTGCCAGCAGCCTCAGGGGGCAGAACGGGGAGCTGTTTTTT.

This clone is a singleton in its sample. This chain joins TRBV6-1 and TRBJ2-3; D might be TRBD2 (5 bases). V was trimmed by 5 bases and J by 7 bases, leaving 10 bases between them. The CDR3 runs 12 residues. The germline V gene encodes CDR1 MNHNS and CDR2 SASEGT. The CDR3 sequence: CASSRGINTQYF. The CDR3 nucleotides read TGTGCCAGCAGTAGAGGGATTAATACGCAGTATTTT.

J is TRBJ1-4 and V is TRBV7-9; D not certain. The CDR3 has 14 amino acids. Germline V gene sequence: CDR1 SEHNR, CDR2 FQNEAQ (reference sequence). Trimming took off 5 bases at V and 4 bases at J, with 11 bases between the two ends. CDR3 DNA: TGTGCCAGCAGCACAAGCGTAGGTAATGAAAAACTGTTTTTT. Translation: CASSTSVGNEKLFF. The complete variable domain, with remaining parts taken from reference TRBV7-9 and TRBJ1-4, reads DTGVSQNPRHKITKRGQNVTFRCDPISEHNRLYWYRQTLGQGPEFLTYFQNEAQLEKSRLLSDRFSAERPKGSFSTLEIQRTEQGDSAMYLCASSTSVGNEKLFFGSGTQLSVL.

The rearrangement uses TRBV9 and TRBJ2-7, with 7 bases matching TRBD1. J lost 2 bases, V lost 4 bases, and 6 bases had no gene match. Germline V lookup: CDR1 SGDLS, CDR2 YYNGEE. The CDR3 has 14 amino acids. CDR3 sequence reads: CASSPDGTAYEQYF. CDR3 DNA sequence: TGTGCCAGCAGCCCAGACGGGACAGCCTACGAGCAGTACTTC.

This clone was observed once. The chain couples TRBV6-1 to TRBJ2-7; D is possibly TRBD1 (6 bases). The CDR3 covers 14 residues. V was pared by 7 bases and J by 2 bases, with 15 bases between. CDR1 and CDR2 (germline): MNHNS, SASEGT. The CDR3 region is CASTYRVMAYEQYF. The DNA of the CDR3 is TGTGCCAGCACCTACAGGGTTATGGCCTACGAGCAGTACTTC.

Of note for this clone: A junction boundary mismatches the germline segment, possibly from a read error. The CDR3 spells CSSSRTLHEQYF. The CDR3 coding sequence is TGTTCCAGCAGCCGGACATTGCACGAGCAGTACTTC. The chain links TRBV7-9 to TRBJ2-7, with TRBD1 as a possible D gene (5 bases). The CDR3 is made up of 12 amino acids. The germline gives CDR1 SEHNR, CDR2 FQNEAQ (reference sequence).

This chain links TRBV5-1 with TRBJ2-3; 10 bases align to TRBD1. This CDR3 spans 15 amino acids. V shed 5 bases, J shed 1 base, and the junction held 4 bases outside the gene matches. Germline loops: CDR1 SGHRS, CDR2 YFSETQ. The CDR3 loop is CASRPGTGGTDTQYF. The CDR3 DNA follows: TGCGCCAGCAGGCCCGGGACAGGGGGCACAGATACGCAGTATTTT.

The chain is built from TRBV6-5 and TRBJ1-2; tentatively, D is TRBD1 (6 bases). The germline V and J ends were trimmed by 0 bases and 5 bases, with 10 bases remaining between them. Germline values: CDR1 MNHEY, CDR2 SVGAGI. CDR3 length: 14 residues. In nucleotides, the CDR3 is TGTGCCAGCAGTTACTCCGGGACACCGTATGGCTACACCTTC. Its translation: CASSYSGTPYGYTF.

A single count supports this clone. The chain joins TRBV2 to TRBJ2-3; 11 bases agree with TRBD2. V shed 7 bases and J 4 bases; nucleotides not matched to a gene: 7. Germline V gene lookup returns CDR1 SNHLY and CDR2 FYNNEI. The CDR3 has 15 amino acids. CDR3 sequence reads: CASNVGTSGSDTQYF. For the CDR3, the DNA is TGTGCCAGCAATGTGGGGACTAGCGGCTCAGATACGCAGTATTTT.

This chain connects TRBV10-1 to TRBJ2-1; weak D call: TRBD1 (5 bases). This CDR3 is built from 14 residues. V was shortened by 1 base and J by 7 bases, with 11 bases between the two germline ends. From germline, CDR1 is WNHNN and CDR2 SYGVQD (reference sequence). The CDR3 is CASSEWGKENEQFF. The CDR3 coding sequence is TGCGCCAGCAGTGAGTGGGGCAAAGAAAATGAGCAGTTCTTC.